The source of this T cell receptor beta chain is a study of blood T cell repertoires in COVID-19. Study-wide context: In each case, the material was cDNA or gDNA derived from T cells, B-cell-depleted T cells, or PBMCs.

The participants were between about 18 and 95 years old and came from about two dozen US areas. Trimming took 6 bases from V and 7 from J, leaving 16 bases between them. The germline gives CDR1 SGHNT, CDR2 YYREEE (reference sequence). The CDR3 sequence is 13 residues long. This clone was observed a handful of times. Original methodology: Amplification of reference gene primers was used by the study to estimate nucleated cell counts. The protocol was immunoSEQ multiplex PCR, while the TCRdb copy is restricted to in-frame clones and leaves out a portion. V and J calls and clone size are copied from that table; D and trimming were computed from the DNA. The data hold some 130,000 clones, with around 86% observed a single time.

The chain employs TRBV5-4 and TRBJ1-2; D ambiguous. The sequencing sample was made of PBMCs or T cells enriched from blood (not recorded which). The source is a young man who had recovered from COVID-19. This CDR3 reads CASTDSSAGGYTF. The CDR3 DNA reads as TGTGCCAGCACCGATTCCTCTGCGGGTGGCTACACCTTC.